The T cell receptor (beta chain) under discussion was sequenced for a study of T-cell memory formation after mild COVID-19. TCRdb reprocessed the 5' RACE reads via MiXCR and lists one record per CDR3 protein. The sample has 580,000 or so distinct CDR3 sequences; around a sixth are singletons. This clonotype was detected a few times. The sequencing input was PBMCs or a T cell subset sorted from them (not recorded which). This TCR derives from an adult woman who had mild COVID-19 (a few samples of this study predate the infection). Cell type and time point are not known.

Written as DNA, the CDR3 is TGTGCCAGCAGCTCCCCGGCGGCCGGCACAGATACGCAGTATTTT. Translating it yields CASSSPAAGTDTQYF. This sequence joins TRBV7-8 and TRBJ2-3; D gene unclear. Per the germline V gene, CDR1 is SGHVS and CDR2 is FQNEAQ. V gave up 4 bases and J gave up 1 base, with 12 bases separating them. The CDR3 is 15 amino acids.